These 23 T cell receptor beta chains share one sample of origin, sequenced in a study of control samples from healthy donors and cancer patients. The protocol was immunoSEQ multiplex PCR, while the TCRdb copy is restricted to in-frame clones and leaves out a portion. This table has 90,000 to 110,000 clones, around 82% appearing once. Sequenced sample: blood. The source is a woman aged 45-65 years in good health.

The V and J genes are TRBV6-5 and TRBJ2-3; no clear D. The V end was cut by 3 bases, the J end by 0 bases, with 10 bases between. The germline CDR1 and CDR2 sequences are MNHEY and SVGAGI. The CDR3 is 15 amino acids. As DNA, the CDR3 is TGTGCCAGCAGTTATGAGTATACTAGCACAGATACGCAGTATTTT. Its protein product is CASSYEYTSTDTQYF.

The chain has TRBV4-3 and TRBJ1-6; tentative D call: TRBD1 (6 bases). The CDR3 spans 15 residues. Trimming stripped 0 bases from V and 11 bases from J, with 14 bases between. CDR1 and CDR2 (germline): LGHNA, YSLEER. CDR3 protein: CASSQDEGRGPPLHF. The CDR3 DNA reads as TGCGCCAGCAGCCAAGATGAGGGCAGGGGCCCACCCCTCCACTTT.

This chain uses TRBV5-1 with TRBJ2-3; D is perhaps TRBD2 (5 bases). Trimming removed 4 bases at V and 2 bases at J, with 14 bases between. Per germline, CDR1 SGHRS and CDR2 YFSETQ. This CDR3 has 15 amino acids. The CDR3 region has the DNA TGCGCCAGCAGCCCACAAACGGGATCCACAGATACGCAGTATTTT. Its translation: CASSPQTGSTDTQYF.

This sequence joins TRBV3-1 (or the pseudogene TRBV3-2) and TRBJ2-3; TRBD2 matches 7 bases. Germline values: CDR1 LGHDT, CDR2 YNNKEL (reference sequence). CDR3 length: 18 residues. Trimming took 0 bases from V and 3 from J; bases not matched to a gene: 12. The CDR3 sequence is CASSQDAGLPLKTDTQYF. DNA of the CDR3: TGTGCCAGCAGCCAAGATGCGGGACTACCATTAAAAACAGATACGCAGTATTTT.

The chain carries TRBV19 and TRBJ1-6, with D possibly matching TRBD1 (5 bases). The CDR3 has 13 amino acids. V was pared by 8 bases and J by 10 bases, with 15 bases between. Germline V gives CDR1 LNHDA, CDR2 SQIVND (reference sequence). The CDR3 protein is CASSEGIESPLHF. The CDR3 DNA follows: TGTGCCAGTTCGGAGGGGATTGAATCACCCCTCCACTTT.

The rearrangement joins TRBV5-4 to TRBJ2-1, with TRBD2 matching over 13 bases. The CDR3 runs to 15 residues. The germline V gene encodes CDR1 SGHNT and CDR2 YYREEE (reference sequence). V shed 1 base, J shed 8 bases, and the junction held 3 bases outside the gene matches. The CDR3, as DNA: TGTGCCAGCAGCTTGAGACTAGCGGGAGGATATGAGCAGTTCTTC. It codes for CASSLRLAGGYEQFF.

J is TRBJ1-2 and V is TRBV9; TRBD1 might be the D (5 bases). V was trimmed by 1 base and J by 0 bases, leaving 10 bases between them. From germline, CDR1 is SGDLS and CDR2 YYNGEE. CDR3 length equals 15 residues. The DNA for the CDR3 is TGTGCCAGCAGCGTATATACAGGACCTAACTATGGCTACACCTTC. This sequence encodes CASSVYTGPNYGYTF.

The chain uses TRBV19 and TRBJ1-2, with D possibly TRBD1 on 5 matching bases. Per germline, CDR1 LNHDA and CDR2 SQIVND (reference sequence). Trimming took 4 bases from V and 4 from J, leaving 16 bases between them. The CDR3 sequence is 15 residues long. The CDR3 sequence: CASSTQTETLYGYTF. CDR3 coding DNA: TGTGCCAGTAGTACCCAGACAGAAACTCTCTATGGCTACACCTTC.

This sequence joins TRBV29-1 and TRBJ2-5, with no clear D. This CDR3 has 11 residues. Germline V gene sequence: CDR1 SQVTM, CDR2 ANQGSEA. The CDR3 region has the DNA TGCAGTTCTACTATGACAGAGACCCAGTACTTC. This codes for CSSTMTETQYF.

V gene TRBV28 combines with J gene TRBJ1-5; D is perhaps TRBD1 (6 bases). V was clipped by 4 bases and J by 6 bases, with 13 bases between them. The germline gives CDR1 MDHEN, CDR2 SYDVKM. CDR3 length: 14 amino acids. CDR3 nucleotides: TGTGCCAGCAGTTATCCGGGGGGCCCTCAGCCCCAGCATTTT. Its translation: CASSYPGGPQPQHF. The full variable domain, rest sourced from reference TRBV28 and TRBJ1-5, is DVKVTQSSRYLVKRTGEKVFLECVQDMDHENMFWYRQDPGLGLRLIYFSYDVKMKEKGDIPEGYSVSREKKERFSLILESASTNQTSMYLCASSYPGGPQPQHFGDGTRLSIL.

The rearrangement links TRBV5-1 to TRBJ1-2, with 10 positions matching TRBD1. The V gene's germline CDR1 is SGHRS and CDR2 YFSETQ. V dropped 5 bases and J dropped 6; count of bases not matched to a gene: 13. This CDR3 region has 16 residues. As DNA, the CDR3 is TGCGCCAGCAGTTTCGTCCAGGCCGGGACAGGGGATGGCTACACCTTC. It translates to CASSFVQAGTGDGYTF.

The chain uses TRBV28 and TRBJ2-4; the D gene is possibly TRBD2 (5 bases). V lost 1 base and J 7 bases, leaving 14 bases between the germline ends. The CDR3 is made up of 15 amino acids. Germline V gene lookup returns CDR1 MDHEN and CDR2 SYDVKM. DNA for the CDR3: TGTGCCAGCAGTTTATCTTCTAGCTTGGGTAACATTCAGTACTTC. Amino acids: CASSLSSSLGNIQYF.

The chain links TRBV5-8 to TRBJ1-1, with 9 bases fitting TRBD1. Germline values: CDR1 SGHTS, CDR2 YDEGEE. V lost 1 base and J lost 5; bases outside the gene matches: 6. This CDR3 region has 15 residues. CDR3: CASSLRAGTGTEAFF. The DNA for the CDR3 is TGTGCCAGCAGCTTGCGGGCCGGGACAGGGACTGAAGCTTTCTTT.

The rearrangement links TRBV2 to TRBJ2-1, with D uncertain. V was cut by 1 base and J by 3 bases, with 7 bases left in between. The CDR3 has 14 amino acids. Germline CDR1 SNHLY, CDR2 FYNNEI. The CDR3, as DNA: TGTGCCAGCAGTGAAGTGGCGAGCTACAATGAGCAGTTCTTC. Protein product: CASSEVASYNEQFF.

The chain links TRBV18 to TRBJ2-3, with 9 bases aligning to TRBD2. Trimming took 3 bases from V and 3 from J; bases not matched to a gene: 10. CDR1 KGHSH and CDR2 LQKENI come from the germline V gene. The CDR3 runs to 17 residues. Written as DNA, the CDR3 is TGTGCCAGCTCACCCCGAGAGCGCGGGGGGGCGACAGATACGCAGTATTTT. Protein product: CASSPRERGGATDTQYF. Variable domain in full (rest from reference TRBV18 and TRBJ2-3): NAGVMQNPRHLVRRRGQEARLRCSPMKGHSHVYWYRQLPEEGLKFMVYLQKENIIDESGMPKERFSAEFPKEGPSILRIQQVVRGDSAAYFCASSPRERGGATDTQYFGPGTRLTVL.

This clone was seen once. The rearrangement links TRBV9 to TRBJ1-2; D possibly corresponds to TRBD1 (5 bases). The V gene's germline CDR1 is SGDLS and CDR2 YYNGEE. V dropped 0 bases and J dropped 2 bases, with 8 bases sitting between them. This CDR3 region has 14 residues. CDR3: CASSVEAGNYGYTF. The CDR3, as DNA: TGTGCCAGCAGCGTAGAAGCAGGGAACTATGGCTACACCTTC.

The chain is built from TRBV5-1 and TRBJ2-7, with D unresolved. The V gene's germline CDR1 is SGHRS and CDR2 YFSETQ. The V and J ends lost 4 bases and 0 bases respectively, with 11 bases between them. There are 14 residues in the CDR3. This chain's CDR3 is CASSPEANSYEQYF. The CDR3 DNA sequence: TGCGCCAGCAGCCCAGAGGCTAACTCCTACGAGCAGTACTTC.

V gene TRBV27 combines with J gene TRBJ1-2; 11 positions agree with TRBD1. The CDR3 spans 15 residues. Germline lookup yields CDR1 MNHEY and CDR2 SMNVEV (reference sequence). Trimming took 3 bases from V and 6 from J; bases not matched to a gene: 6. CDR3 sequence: CASSFRDRGMDGYTF. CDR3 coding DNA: TGTGCCAGCAGTTTCCGGGACAGGGGGATGGATGGCTACACCTTC.

This CDR3 is CASSDNWAGTSSYNSPLHF. The CDR3 bases are TGTGCCAGCAGTGACAATTGGGCAGGGACGAGCTCCTATAATTCACCCCTCCACTTT. This sequence joins TRBV2 and TRBJ1-6; tentative D call: TRBD1 (5 bases). The CDR3 is 19 amino acids. Germline V CDR1 and CDR2: SNHLY, FYNNEI. V was trimmed by 3 bases and J by 0 bases, leaving 18 bases between them.

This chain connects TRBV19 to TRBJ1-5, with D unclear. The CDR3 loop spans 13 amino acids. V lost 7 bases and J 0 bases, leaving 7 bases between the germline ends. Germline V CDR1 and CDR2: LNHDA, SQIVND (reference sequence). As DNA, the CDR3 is TGTGCCAGTATCGGCTATAGCAATCAGCCCCAGCATTTT. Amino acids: CASIGYSNQPQHF. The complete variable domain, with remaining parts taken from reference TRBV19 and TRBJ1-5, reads DGGITQSPKYLFRKEGQNVTLSCEQNLNHDAMYWYRQDPGQGLRLIYYSQIVNDFQKGDIAEGYSVSREKKESFPLTVTSAQKNPTAFYLCASIGYSNQPQHFGDGTRLSIL.

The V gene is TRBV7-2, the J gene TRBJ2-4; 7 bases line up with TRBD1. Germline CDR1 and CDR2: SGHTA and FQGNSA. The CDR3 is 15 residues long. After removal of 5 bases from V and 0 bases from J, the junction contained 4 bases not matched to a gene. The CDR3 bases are TGTGCCAGCAGCGAACACAGGGGAGCCAAAAACATTCAGTACTTC. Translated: CASSEHRGAKNIQYF.

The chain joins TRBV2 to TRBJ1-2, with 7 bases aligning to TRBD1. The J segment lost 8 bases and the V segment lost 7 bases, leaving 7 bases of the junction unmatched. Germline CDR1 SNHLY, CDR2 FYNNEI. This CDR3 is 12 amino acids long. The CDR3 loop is CASTSQGMGYTF. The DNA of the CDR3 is TGTGCCAGCACCTCACAGGGGATGGGCTACACCTTC.

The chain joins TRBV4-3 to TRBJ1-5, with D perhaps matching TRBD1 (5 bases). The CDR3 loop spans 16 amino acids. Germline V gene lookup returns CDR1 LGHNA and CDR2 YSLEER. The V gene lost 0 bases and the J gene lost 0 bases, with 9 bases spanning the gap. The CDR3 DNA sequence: TGCGCCAGCAGCCAAGATCGGGGGGTTAGCAATCAGCCCCAGCATTTT. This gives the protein CASSQDRGVSNQPQHF.